These 6 T cell receptor beta chains share one sample of origin, sequenced in a study of shared clonotypes between healthy human individuals. The protocol was immunoSEQ multiplex PCR, while the TCRdb copy is restricted to in-frame clones and leaves out a portion. The sample records millions of clones, around 94% being singletons. The sample comprised naive CD4+ T cells sorted from blood. Subset defined: CD45RA+ positively selected. Receptors originate from a man younger than 30 in good health.

The chain has TRBV7-2 and TRBJ2-3, with TRBD2 matching over 8 bases. There are 16 residues in the CDR3. V lost 1 base and J lost 4; bases outside the gene matches: 7. Germline lookup yields CDR1 SGHTA and CDR2 FQGNSA. In DNA form, the CDR3 reads TGTGCCAGCAGCTTAGTCTCGGGAGGGCCTGCAGATACGCAGTATTTT. Protein: CASSLVSGGPADTQYF.

V is TRBV11-3 and J is TRBJ2-2; perhaps TRBD2 as D (6 bases). CDR1 and CDR2 (germline): SGHNT, YENEEA. V dropped 1 base and J dropped 6 bases, with 15 bases sitting between them. The CDR3 totals 16 residues. The CDR3 sequence is CASSLVGGDESGELFF. The CDR3 DNA sequence: TGTGCCAGCAGCTTAGTAGGCGGGGACGAGTCCGGGGAGCTGTTTTTT.

On this clone itself: The sample holds other DNA sequences that translate to the same CDR3. The chain uses TRBV2 and TRBJ1-1, with D possibly being TRBD1 (6 bases). This CDR3 spans 14 amino acids. Germline-derived CDR1 and CDR2 are SNHLY and FYNNEI. The ends were cut back, 0 bases at V and 1 base at J, with 6 bases in the middle. This CDR3 reads CASSEAGQNTEAFF. The CDR3 DNA follows: TGTGCCAGCAGTGAAGCGGGACAGAACACTGAAGCTTTCTTT.

The rearrangement links TRBV7-9 to TRBJ1-2; 7 bases are shared with TRBD1. The V gene's germline CDR1 is SEHNR and CDR2 FQNEAQ (reference sequence). The CDR3 extends over 19 amino acids. Trimming at V came to 1 base and at J to 4 bases, leaving 18 bases not matched to a gene. CDR3 sequence (DNA): TGTGCCAGCAGCTTAGTGGGTTTGAGGGGGCGCCGAGCCGTCTATGGCTACACCTTC. Its translation is CASSLVGLRGRRAVYGYTF.

This clone was picked up one time. The chain joins TRBV5-1 to TRBJ1-3; D unresolved. Germline lookup yields CDR1 SGHRS and CDR2 YFSETQ. The CDR3 spans 16 residues. V was cut by 0 bases and J by 0 bases, with 10 bases left in between. The CDR3 protein is CASSLGMGSSGNTIYF. DNA for the CDR3: TGCGCCAGCAGCTTGGGGATGGGGAGCTCTGGAAACACCATATATTTT. Filled out from reference TRBV5-1 and TRBJ1-3, the complete variable domain reads KAGVTQTPRYLIKTRGQQVTLSCSPISGHRSVSWYQQTPGQGLQFLFEYFSETQRNKGNFPGRFSGRQFSNSRSEMNVSTLELGDSALYLCASSLGMGSSGNTIYFGEGSWLTVV.

This sequence joins TRBV5-1 and TRBJ1-1; D may be TRBD1 (6 bases). The CDR3 runs to 17 residues. Trimming shortened V by 0 bases and J by 0 bases, and 15 bases separated the two germline ends. Germline CDR1 and CDR2: SGHRS and YFSETQ. The CDR3 DNA reads as TGCGCCAGCAGCTTGGCCGTCGCAGGGGTCTTGAACACTGAAGCTTTCTTT. Its protein product is CASSLAVAGVLNTEAFF.